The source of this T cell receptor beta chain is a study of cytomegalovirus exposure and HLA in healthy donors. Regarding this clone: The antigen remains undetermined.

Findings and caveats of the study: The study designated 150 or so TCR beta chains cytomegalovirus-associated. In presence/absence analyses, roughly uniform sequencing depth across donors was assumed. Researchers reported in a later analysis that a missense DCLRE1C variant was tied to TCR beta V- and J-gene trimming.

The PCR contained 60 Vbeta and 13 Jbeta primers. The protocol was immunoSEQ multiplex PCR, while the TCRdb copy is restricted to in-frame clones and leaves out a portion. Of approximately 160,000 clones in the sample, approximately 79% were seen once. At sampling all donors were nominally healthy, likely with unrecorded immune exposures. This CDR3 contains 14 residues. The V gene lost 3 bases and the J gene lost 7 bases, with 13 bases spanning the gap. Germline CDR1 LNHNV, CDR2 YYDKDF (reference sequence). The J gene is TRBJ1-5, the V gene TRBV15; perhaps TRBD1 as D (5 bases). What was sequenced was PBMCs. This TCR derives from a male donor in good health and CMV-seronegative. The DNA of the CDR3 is TGTGCCACCAGCAGCTACCAGGGAGGCCAGCCCCAGCATTTT. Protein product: CATSSYQGGQPQHF.